One and the same sample provided the 8 T cell receptor beta chains below, sequenced in a study of T cell responses to AZD1222 COVID-19 vaccine (dated by TCRdb to the early 2020s). Libraries were prepared through the immunoSEQ multiplex PCR assay. TCRdb provides this immuneACCESS table in a form limited to in-frame rearrangements. Some clones are lacking; in checked studies, under half of them reflect an unresolved V gene, and why the rest are absent is not known. The sample contains approximately 150,000 clones, over 85% of them found a single time. Approximately 1.8% of the sample is held by the ten biggest clonotypes. The time point label for this specimen denotes: about 28 days (+/-7) after the second vaccine dose. Sequences were derived from peripheral blood, sampled 28 days after the second AZD1222 dose. The receptors originated from an adult who received the AZD1222 COVID-19 vaccine.

The V and J genes are TRBV25-1 and TRBJ2-3; D is perhaps TRBD2 (6 bases). Germline CDR1 and CDR2: MGHDK and SYGVNS. The CDR3 is 14 amino acids. The germline V and J ends were trimmed by 0 bases and 5 bases, with 9 bases remaining between them. CDR3 bases: TGTGCCAGCAGTGAATACACGGAGGGAGATACGCAGTATTTT. It codes for CASSEYTEGDTQYF. Full variable domain (missing parts from reference TRBV25-1 and TRBJ2-3): EADIYQTPRYLVIGTGKKITLECSQTMGHDKMYWYQQDPGMELHLIHYSYGVNSTEKGDLSSESTVSRIRTEHFPLTLESARPSHTSQYLCASSEYTEGDTQYFGPGTRLTVL.

Comments on this clone: Other nucleotide sequences from this sample produce the same CDR3. This chain links TRBV18 with TRBJ2-1, with 7 bases matching TRBD2. V trimming: 3 bases; J trimming: 3 bases; junction bases outside the gene matches: 5. The CDR3 has 15 amino acids. Germline CDR1 and CDR2: KGHSH and LQKENI. The DNA for the CDR3 is TGTGCCAGCTCACCGGGAGGGCAGGGCTACAATGAGCAGTTCTTC. Residues: CASSPGGQGYNEQFF.

The genes are TRBV14 and TRBJ2-5, with D unclear. Germline V gene data show CDR1 as SGHDN and CDR2 as FVKESK. There are 12 residues in the CDR3. V was trimmed by 4 bases and J by 5 bases, leaving 8 bases between them. In DNA, the CDR3 is TGTGCCAGCAGCCGCCCTGGGGAGACCCAGTACTTC. Amino acids: CASSRPGETQYF.

The chain combines TRBV27 with TRBJ1-2; 10 bases fit TRBD1. From germline, CDR1 is MNHEY and CDR2 SMNVEV (reference sequence). Germline trimming cut 9 bases from V and 8 bases from J; bases unmatched to any gene: 6. This CDR3 has 12 amino acids. CDR3 residues: CASFGTGEGYTF. CDR3 in DNA: TGTGCCAGTTTTGGGACAGGGGAGGGCTACACCTTC.

The J gene is TRBJ2-7, the V gene TRBV5-1, with 9 bases aligning to TRBD1. Germline loops: CDR1 SGHRS, CDR2 YFSETQ. V lost 1 base, J lost 0 bases, and 5 bases stayed unmatched. The CDR3 spans 16 residues. The CDR3 loop is CASSLFGTGSSYEQYF. The CDR3 nucleotides read TGCGCCAGCAGCTTGTTTGGGACAGGGAGCTCCTACGAGCAGTACTTC. Filled out from reference TRBV5-1 and TRBJ2-7, the complete variable domain reads KAGVTQTPRYLIKTRGQQVTLSCSPISGHRSVSWYQQTPGQGLQFLFEYFSETQRNKGNFPGRFSGRQFSNSRSEMNVSTLELGDSALYLCASSLFGTGSSYEQYFGPGTRLTVT.

This chain connects TRBV28 to TRBJ1-5, with no clear D. The V end was cut by 2 bases, the J end by 4 bases, with 15 bases between. CDR1 MDHEN and CDR2 SYDVKM come from the germline V gene. The CDR3 spans 16 residues. This CDR3 reads CASSLEWGRENQPQHF. The CDR3 DNA sequence: TGTGCCAGCAGTTTAGAATGGGGAAGGGAGAATCAGCCCCAGCATTTT.

The chain joins TRBV4-3 to TRBJ2-5; TRBD2 might be the D (6 bases). V lost 4 bases, J lost 5 bases, and 14 bases lay in between. This CDR3 contains 14 residues. CDR1 and CDR2 (germline): LGHNA, YSLEER. This CDR3 reads CASSLYGRGETQYF. The DNA of the CDR3 is TGCGCCAGCAGCCTGTACGGGAGAGGGGAGACCCAGTACTTC.

The V gene is TRBV7-3, the J gene TRBJ2-1; 8 bases are a match to TRBD1. CDR3 length: 15 residues. J was trimmed by 8 bases and V by 1 base; bases with no gene match: 7. Germline lookup yields CDR1 SGHTA and CDR2 FQGTGA. CDR3 amino acids: CASSLSQGARDEQFF. The DNA of the CDR3 is TGTGCCAGCAGCTTAAGCCAGGGGGCGCGTGATGAGCAGTTCTTC. The variable domain in full, with the rest retrieved from reference TRBV7-3 and TRBJ2-1, is GAGVSQTPSNKVTEKGKYVELRCDPISGHTALYWYRQSLGQGPEFLIYFQGTGAADDSGLPNDRFFAVRPEGSVSTLKIQRTERGDSAVYLCASSLSQGARDEQFFGPGTRLTVL.